Listed below are T cell receptor beta chains from one sample, sequenced in a study of vaccination and CD4 T cells after COVID-19. TCRdb independently ran MiXCR on the PCR reads; one entry per CDR3 protein. The sample has about 8,800 distinct CDR3 sequences, 45% to 60% seen once. No antigen has been identified for these receptors. The sequenced sample was CD4+ T cells from blood, cultured in vitro. Receptors originate from a human donor who had recovered from COVID-19. CDR3s include the opening cysteine and the closing phenylalanine or tryptophan. The D gene is left open where the match is weak. A row's size may be missing; if present it is once, few, many or a size class.

>NA|TRBJ2-7|TRBV7-8|NA
CASSYPGTNYEQYF
TGTGCCAGCAGCTATCCGGGAACGAACTACGAGCAGTACTTC
>once|TRBJ1-6|TRBV25-1|TRBD1
CASSQTGTGFNSPLHF
TGTGCCAGCAGTCAGACCGGGACAGGATTCAATTCACCCCTCCACTTT
>NA|TRBJ1-1|TRBV9|TRBD1
CASSPIPTGLAEAFF
TGTGCCAGCAGCCCTATCCCGACAGGGCTGGCTGAAGCTTTCTTT
>once|TRBJ1-2|TRBV2|NA
CASSPNAASYGYTF
TGTGCCAGCAGCCCCAATGCGGCGTCCTATGGCTACACCTTC
>few|TRBJ1-1|TRBV7-2|NA
CASRRNRVSTEAFF
TGTGCCAGCAGAAGAAATAGGGTAAGCACTGAAGCTTTCTTT
>few|TRBJ1-4|TRBV10-3|NA
CAISNKGGAGEKLFF
TGTGCCATCTCTAACAAGGGAGGGGCGGGCGAAAAACTGTTTTTT
>few|TRBJ1-5|TRBV27|NA
CASRRAGGNQPQHF
TGTGCCAGCCGCCGCGCAGGGGGCAATCAGCCCCAGCATTTT
>NA|TRBJ2-1|TRBV3-1|NA
CASRRRLGVGEQFF
TGTGCCAGCAGGCGAAGACTGGGCGTCGGGGAGCAGTTCTTC
>medium-sized|TRBJ2-5|TRBV10-3|NA
CAISPGSQETQYF
TGTGCCATCAGTCCGGGATCCCAAGAGACCCAGTACTTC
>NA|TRBJ2-1|TRBV4-1|TRBD1
CASSQASTGGWDEQFF
TGCGCCAGCAGCCAAGCTTCTACAGGGGGCTGGGATGAGCAGTTCTTC
>NA|TRBJ2-5|TRBV20-1|TRBD2
CSFGGGHQETQYF
TGCAGTTTTGGGGGGGGTCACCAAGAGACCCAGTACTTC
>NA|TRBJ1-1|TRBV6-2/TRBV6-3|TRBD1
CASSYGDSRNTEAFF
TGTGCCAGCAGTTACGGGGACAGCCGGAACACTGAAGCTTTCTTT